What follows is one T cell receptor beta chain and its context. Germline V lookup: CDR1 SGHDT, CDR2 YYEEEE. The CDR3 is 16 amino acids. V shed 3 bases and J 3 bases; nucleotides not matched to a gene: 9. Healthy Caucasian individuals from Russia aged about 6 to 90 were enrolled as donors. The authors isolated at least 7 million PBMCs per sample. This record comes from a study of blood T cells in healthy people across ages. PCR was performed a second time for about 7 to 12 cycles using a sample-barcoded 5' primer and a J-beta primer mix. TCRdb fed the 5' RACE reads into MiXCR, producing one record per CDR3 protein. The sample records more than 750,000 distinct CDR3 sequences, about 27% being singletons. The data also belong to a second study, concerning T cells of mothers and their children. Per that paper: Versus unrelated pairs, overlap was slightly higher in related mother-child pairs, without reaching significance.

The sample comprised blood. The genes are TRBV5-6 and TRBJ1-5, with 7 nucleotides matching TRBD1. This TCR was sampled from a woman in her 40s in good health. Here the CDR3 reads CASSSADRRDNQPQHF. In DNA, the CDR3 is TGTGCCAGCAGCTCAGCGGACAGGCGGGACAATCAGCCCCAGCATTTT.